This T cell receptor (beta chain) derives from a study of vaccination effects on CD4 cells after COVID-19. About the study: Post-vaccine draws lagged the second dose by a median of 72 days.

Trimming shortened V by 4 bases and J by 5 bases, and 3 bases separated the two germline ends. The germline V gene encodes CDR1 KGHDR and CDR2 SFDVKD. The CDR3 is 11 amino acids. Comment on this clone: Its target is not known.

Repertoires were generated with immunoSEQ multiplex PCR, while TCRdb's copy carries only in-frame clones and drops some. Of around 67,000 clones detected, 80% to 85% appear once; the ten largest clones hold approximately 1.2%. Expansion of antigen-specific CD4+ T cells with viral peptide pools was carried out by the ViraFEST assay before sequencing. Culture lasted about ten days before CD4+ T cell isolation. The participants, recipients of two vaccine doses, got either BNT162b2 or mRNA-1273. Vaccinees lacked prior SARS-CoV-2 infection and tested negative for nucleocapsid antibodies. This TCR came from a human donor who received a COVID-19 vaccine. The V call is TRBV24-1, the J call TRBJ2-3; D unclear. This material consisted of CD4+ T cells from PBMCs cultured with HCoV-229E spike peptides, taken after COVID-19 vaccination. Written as DNA, the CDR3 is TGTGCCACCAGTGACAGAGATACGCAGTATTTT. As protein: CATSDRDTQYF.